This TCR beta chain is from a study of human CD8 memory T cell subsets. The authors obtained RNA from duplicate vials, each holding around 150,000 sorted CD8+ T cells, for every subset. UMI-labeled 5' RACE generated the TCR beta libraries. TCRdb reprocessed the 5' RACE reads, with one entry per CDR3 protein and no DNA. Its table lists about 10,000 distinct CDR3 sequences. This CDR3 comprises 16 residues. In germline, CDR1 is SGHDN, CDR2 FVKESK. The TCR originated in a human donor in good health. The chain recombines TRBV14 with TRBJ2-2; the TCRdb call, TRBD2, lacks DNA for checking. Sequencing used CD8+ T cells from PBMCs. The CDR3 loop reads CASSQLAELNTGELFF.